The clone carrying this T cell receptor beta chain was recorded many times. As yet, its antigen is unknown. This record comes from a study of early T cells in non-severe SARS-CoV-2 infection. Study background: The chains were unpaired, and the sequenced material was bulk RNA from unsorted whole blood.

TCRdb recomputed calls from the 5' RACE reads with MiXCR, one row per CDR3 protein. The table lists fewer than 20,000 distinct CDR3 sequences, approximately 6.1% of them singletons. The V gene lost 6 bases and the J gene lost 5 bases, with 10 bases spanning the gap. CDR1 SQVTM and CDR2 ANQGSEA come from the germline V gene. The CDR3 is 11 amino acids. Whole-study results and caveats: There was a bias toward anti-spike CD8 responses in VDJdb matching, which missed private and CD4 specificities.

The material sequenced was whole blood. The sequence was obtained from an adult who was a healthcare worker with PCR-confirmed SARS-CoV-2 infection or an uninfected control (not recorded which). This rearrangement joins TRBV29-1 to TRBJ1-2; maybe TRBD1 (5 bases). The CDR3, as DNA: TGCAGCGTGGGGACCGGATATGGCTACACCTTC. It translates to CSVGTGYGYTF.